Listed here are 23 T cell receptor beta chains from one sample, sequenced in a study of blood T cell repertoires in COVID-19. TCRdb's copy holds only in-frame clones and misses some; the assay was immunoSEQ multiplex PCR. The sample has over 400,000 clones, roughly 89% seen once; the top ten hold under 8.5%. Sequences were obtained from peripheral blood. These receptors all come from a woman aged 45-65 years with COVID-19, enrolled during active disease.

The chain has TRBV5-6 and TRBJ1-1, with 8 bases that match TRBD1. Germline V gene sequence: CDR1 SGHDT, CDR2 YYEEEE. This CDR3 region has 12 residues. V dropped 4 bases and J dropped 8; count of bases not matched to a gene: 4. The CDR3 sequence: CASSRTGSEAFF. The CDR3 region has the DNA TGTGCCAGCAGCCGGACAGGGTCAGAAGCTTTCTTT.

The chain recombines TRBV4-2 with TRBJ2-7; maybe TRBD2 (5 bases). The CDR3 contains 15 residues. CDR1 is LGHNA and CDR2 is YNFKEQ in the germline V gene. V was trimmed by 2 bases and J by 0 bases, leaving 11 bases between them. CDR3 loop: CASSQFRLSSYEQYF. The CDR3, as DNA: TGTGCCAGCAGCCAATTTCGACTAAGCTCCTACGAGCAGTACTTC.

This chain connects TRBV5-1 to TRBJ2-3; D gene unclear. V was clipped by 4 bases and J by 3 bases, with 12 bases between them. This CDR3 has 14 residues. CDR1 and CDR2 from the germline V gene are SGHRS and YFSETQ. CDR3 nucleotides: TGCGCCAGCAGCCCCCCAAGCGCAACAGATACGCAGTATTTT. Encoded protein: CASSPPSATDTQYF.

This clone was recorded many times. CDR3 sequence reads: CASSLNEVIYEQYF. The CDR3 DNA reads as TGTGCCAGCAGCTTAAACGAGGTGATCTACGAGCAGTACTTC. The chain is built from TRBV11-1 and TRBJ2-7; D unresolved. Per germline, CDR1 SGHAT and CDR2 FQDESV (reference sequence). The CDR3 consists of 14 residues. The V end lost 2 bases, the J end lost 3 bases, and 11 bases lay between the germline ends.

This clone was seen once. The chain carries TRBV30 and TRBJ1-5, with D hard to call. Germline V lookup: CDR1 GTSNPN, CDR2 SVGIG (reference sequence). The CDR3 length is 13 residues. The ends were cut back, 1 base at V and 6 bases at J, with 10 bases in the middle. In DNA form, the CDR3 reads TGTGCCTGGAGTGAAAGAGGGTTTCAGCCCCAGCATTTT. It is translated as CAWSERGFQPQHF.

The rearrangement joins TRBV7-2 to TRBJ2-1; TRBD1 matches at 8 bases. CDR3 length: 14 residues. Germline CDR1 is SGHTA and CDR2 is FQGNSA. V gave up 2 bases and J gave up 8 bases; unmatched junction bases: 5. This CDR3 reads CASSLQQGEDEQFF. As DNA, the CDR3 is TGTGCCAGCAGCTTACAACAGGGGGAGGATGAGCAGTTCTTC.

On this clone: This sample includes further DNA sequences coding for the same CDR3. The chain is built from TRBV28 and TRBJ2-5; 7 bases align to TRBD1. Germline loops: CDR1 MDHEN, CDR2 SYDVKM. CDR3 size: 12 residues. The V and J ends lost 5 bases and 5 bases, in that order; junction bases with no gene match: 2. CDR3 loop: CASSLRGETQYF. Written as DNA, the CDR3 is TGTGCCAGCAGTCTCAGGGGGGAGACCCAGTACTTC.

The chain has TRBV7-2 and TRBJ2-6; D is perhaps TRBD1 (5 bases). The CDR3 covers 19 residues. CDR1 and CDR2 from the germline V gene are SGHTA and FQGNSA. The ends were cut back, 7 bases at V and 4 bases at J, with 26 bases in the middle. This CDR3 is CASTPFGQGKSWGANVLTF. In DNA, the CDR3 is TGTGCCAGCACCCCTTTCGGGCAGGGAAAGTCTTGGGGGGCCAACGTCCTGACTTTC.

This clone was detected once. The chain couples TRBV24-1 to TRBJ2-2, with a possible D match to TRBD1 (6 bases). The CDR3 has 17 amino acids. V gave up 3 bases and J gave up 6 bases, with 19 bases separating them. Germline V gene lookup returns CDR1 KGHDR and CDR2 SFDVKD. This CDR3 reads CATSDLSRGIGPGELFF. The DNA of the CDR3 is TGTGCCACCAGTGATCTTTCCAGGGGAATCGGGCCCGGGGAGCTGTTTTTT.

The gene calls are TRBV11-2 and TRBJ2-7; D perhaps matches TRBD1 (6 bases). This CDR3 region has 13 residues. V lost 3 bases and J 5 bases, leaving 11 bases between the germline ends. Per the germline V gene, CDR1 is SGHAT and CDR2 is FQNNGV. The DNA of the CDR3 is TGTGCCAGCAGCTTTAACCCAGGGGACGAGCAGTACTTC. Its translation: CASSFNPGDEQYF. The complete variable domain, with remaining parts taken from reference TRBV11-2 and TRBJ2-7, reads EAGVAQSPRYKIIEKRQSVAFWCNPISGHATLYWYQQILGQGPKLLIQFQNNGVVDDSQLPKDRFSAERLKGVDSTLKIQPAKLEDSAVYLCASSFNPGDEQYFGPGTRLTVT.

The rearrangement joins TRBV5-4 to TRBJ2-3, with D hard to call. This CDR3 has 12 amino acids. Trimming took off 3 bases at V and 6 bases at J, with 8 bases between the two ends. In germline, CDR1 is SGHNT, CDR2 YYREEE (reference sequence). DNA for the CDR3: TGTGCCAGCAGCTCACTAATCGATACGCAGTATTTT. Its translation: CASSSLIDTQYF.

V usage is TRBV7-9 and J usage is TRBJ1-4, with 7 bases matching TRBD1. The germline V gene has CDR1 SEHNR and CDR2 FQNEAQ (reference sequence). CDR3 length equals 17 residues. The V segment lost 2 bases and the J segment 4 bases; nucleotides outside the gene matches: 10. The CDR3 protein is CASSLSPGQRLNEKLFF. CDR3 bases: TGTGCCAGCAGCTTAAGCCCGGGACAGAGACTTAATGAAAAACTGTTTTTT.

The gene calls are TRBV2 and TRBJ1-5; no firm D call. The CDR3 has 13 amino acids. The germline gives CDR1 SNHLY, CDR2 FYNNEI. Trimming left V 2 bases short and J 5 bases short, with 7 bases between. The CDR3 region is CASSEREDQPQHF. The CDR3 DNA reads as TGTGCCAGCAGTGAAAGGGAGGATCAGCCCCAGCATTTT.

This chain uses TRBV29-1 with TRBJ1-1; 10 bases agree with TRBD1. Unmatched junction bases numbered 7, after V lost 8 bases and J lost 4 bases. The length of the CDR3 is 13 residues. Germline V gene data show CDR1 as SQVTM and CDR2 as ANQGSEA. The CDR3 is CSIRTGGTTEAFF. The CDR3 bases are TGCAGCATCCGGACAGGGGGTACCACTGAAGCTTTCTTT. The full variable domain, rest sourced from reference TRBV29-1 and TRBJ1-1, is SAVISQKPSRDICQRGTSLTIQCQVDSQVTMMFWYRQQPGQSLTLIATANQGSEATYESGFVIDKFPISRPNLTFSTLTVSNMSPEDSSIYLCSIRTGGTTEAFFGQGTRLTVV.

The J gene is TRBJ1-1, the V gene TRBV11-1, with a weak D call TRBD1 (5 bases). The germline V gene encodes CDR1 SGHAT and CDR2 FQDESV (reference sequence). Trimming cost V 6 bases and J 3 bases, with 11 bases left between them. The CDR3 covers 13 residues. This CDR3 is CASSWGQYTEAFF. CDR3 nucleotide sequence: TGTGCCAGCAGTTGGGGCCAATACACTGAAGCTTTCTTT. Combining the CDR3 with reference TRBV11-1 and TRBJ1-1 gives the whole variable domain EAEVAQSPRYKITEKSQAVAFWCDPISGHATLYWYRQILGQGPELLVQFQDESVVDDSQLPKDRFSAERLKGVDSTLKIQPAELGDSAMYLCASSWGQYTEAFFGQGTRLTVV.

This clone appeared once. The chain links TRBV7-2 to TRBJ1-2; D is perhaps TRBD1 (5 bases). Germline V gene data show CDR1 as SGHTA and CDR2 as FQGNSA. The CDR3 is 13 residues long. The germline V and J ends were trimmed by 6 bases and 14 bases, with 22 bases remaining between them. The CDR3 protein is CASSQASGGSWTF. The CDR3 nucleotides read TGTGCCAGCAGTCAAGCTTCGGGGGGATCGTGGACCTTC.

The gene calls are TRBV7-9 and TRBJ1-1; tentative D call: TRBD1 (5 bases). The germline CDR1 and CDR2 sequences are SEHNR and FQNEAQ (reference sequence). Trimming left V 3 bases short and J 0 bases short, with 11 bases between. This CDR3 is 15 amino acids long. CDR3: CASSFEDSLNTEAFF. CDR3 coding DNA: TGTGCCAGCAGCTTCGAAGACAGCTTGAACACTGAAGCTTTCTTT.

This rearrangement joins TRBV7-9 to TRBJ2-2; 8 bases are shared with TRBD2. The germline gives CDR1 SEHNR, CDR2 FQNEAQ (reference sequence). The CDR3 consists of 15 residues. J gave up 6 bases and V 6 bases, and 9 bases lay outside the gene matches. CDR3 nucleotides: TGTGCCAGCAGACCGGGGAGCGGGGGATCCGGGGAGCTGTTTTTT. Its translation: CASRPGSGGSGELFF.

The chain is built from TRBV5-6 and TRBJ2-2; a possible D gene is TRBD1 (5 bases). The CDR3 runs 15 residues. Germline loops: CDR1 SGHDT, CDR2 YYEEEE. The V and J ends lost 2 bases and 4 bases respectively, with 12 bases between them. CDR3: CASSFYRRTTGELFF. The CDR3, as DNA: TGTGCCAGCAGCTTCTACAGGAGAACCACCGGGGAGCTGTTTTTT.

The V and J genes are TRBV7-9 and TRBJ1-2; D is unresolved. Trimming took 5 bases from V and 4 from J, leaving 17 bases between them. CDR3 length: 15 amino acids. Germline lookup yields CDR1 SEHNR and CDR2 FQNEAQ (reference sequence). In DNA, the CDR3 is TGTGCCAGCAGCCTAGAAACAGCCCCGGTCTATGGCTACACCTTC. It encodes CASSLETAPVYGYTF. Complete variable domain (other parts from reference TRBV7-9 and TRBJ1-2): DTGVSQNPRHKITKRGQNVTFRCDPISEHNRLYWYRQTLGQGPEFLTYFQNEAQLEKSRLLSDRFSAERPKGSFSTLEIQRTEQGDSAMYLCASSLETAPVYGYTFGSGTRLTVV.

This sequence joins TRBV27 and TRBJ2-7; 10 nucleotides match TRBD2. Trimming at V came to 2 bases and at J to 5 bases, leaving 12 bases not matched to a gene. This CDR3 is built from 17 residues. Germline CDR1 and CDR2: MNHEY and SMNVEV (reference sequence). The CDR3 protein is CASSLRLAGAPDDEQYF. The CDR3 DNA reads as TGTGCCAGCAGTTTACGGCTAGCGGGGGCCCCGGACGACGAGCAGTACTTC.

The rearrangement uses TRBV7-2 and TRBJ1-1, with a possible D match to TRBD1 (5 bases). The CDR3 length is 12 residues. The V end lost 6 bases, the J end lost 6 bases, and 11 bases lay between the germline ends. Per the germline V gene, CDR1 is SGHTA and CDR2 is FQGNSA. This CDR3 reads CASSFTGAEAFF. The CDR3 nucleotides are TGTGCCAGCAGTTTTACGGGGGCTGAAGCTTTCTTT.

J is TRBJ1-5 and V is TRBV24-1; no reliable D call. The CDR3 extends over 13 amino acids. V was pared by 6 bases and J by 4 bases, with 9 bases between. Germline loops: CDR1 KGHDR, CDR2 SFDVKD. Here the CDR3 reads CATSYSENQPQHF. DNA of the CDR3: TGTGCCACCAGTTATTCTGAGAATCAGCCCCAGCATTTT.